One and the same sample provided the 12 T cell receptor beta chains below, sequenced in a study of Siglec-9 on CD8 T cells in melanoma. Clones were sequenced by immunoSEQ multiplex PCR, and TCRdb holds only the in-frame ones, with some missing. The sample lists about 33,000 clones, roughly four fifths occurring once. Source material: Siglec-9- CD8+ T cells sorted from blood. These receptors all come from a human donor in good health.

Written as DNA, the CDR3 is TGTGCCAGCGTCGGGGAATATGGCTACACCTTC. Protein: CASVGEYGYTF. The rearrangement links TRBV6-1 to TRBJ1-2; D not resolved. Germline-derived CDR1 and CDR2 are MNHNS and SASEGT. Between the trimmed V and J ends, which lost 8 bases and 5 bases, there was a span of 9 bases. The CDR3 runs to 11 residues.

The rearrangement links TRBV11-2 to TRBJ1-2; D unresolved. CDR3 length: 13 amino acids. Germline CDR1 SGHAT, CDR2 FQNNGV. V was trimmed by 5 bases and J by 4 bases, leaving 11 bases between them. The CDR3 bases are TGTGCCAGCAGCCTGGAGCTCCCCTATGGCTACACCTTC. Translation gives CASSLELPYGYTF.

V is TRBV7-6 and J is TRBJ2-2, with 8 positions matching TRBD2. This CDR3 spans 13 amino acids. Germline V gives CDR1 SGHVS, CDR2 FNYEAQ. This chain's CDR3 is CASGTLDTGELFF. The CDR3 coding sequence is TGTGCTAGCGGGACGTTGGACACCGGGGAGCTGTTTTTT.

The chain combines TRBV6-1 with TRBJ2-5, with D possibly TRBD1 on 5 matching bases. The CDR3 runs to 13 residues. V was clipped by 6 bases and J by 5 bases, with 13 bases between them. Looked up from germline, CDR1 is MNHNS and CDR2 is SASEGT. The CDR3 sequence: CASRPQAEETQYF. CDR3 DNA sequence: TGTGCCAGCAGGCCACAGGCCGAGGAGACCCAGTACTTC.

This chain joins TRBV11-2 and TRBJ2-7, with 8 bases that match TRBD2. The germline gives CDR1 SGHAT, CDR2 FQNNGV. The CDR3 length is 12 residues. Trimming cost V 5 bases and J 4 bases; bases outside gene matches: 1. The CDR3 sequence: CASSPGGYEQYF. CDR3 coding DNA: TGTGCCAGCAGCCCGGGGGGGTACGAGCAGTACTTC.

Here the CDR3 DNA reads TGTGCCAGCAGCGATTCTGTGACGGGACGTGGCACTGAAGCTTTCTTT. Translated: CASSDSVTGRGTEAFF. V and J are TRBV9 and TRBJ1-1; D possibly corresponds to TRBD1 (5 bases). Germline values: CDR1 SGDLS, CDR2 YYNGEE. The germline V and J ends were trimmed by 3 bases and 4 bases, with 19 bases remaining between them. There are 16 residues in the CDR3.

The CDR3 coding sequence is TGTGCCAGCAGTTGGACTAGCGGGAATTACGAGCAGTACTTC. Its protein product is CASSWTSGNYEQYF. V and J are TRBV27 and TRBJ2-7; TRBD2 matches at 12 bases. J lost 4 bases, V lost 4 bases, and 2 bases had no gene match. The CDR3 sequence is 14 residues long. The germline V gene encodes CDR1 MNHEY and CDR2 SMNVEV (reference sequence).

The chain links TRBV7-8 to TRBJ1-4; no clear D gene. Trimming pared 3 bases from V and 11 bases from J, leaving 22 bases between. This CDR3 has 16 amino acids. Germline CDR1 is SGHVS and CDR2 is FQNEAQ. This CDR3 reads CASSLSTPISSIKLFF. Here the CDR3 DNA reads TGTGCCAGCAGCTTGTCGACCCCTATATCCTCGATTAAACTGTTTTTT.

The chain employs TRBV6-1 and TRBJ1-5; D is ambiguous. V was cut by 6 bases and J by 4 bases, with 13 bases left in between. The CDR3 is made up of 14 amino acids. Germline V gene data show CDR1 as MNHNS and CDR2 as SASEGT. The CDR3 loop is CASSPGFPNQPQHF. CDR3 DNA sequence: TGTGCCAGCAGCCCCGGGTTCCCAAATCAGCCCCAGCATTTT.

The V call is TRBV5-1, the J call TRBJ2-2, with TRBD2 matching over 11 bases. Germline CDR1 SGHRS, CDR2 YFSETQ. The CDR3 length is 16 residues. Trimming cost V 0 bases and J 4 bases; bases outside gene matches: 2. In nucleotides, the CDR3 is TGCGCCAGCAGCTTGGCGCTAGCGGGAGGCACCGGGGAGCTGTTTTTT. It specifies CASSLALAGGTGELFF.

This chain connects TRBV9 to TRBJ1-3; 10 bases map to TRBD1. The V segment lost 3 bases and the J segment 2 bases; nucleotides outside the gene matches: 5. CDR1 SGDLS and CDR2 YYNGEE come from the germline V gene. This CDR3 is 16 amino acids long. CDR3 sequence (DNA): TGTGCCAGCAGCGCTTCCGGGACAGGGGCTGGAAACACCATATATTTT. Translated, it gives CASSASGTGAGNTIYF.

V gene TRBV30 combines with J gene TRBJ2-7, with 10 bases lining up with TRBD1. Germline V CDR1 and CDR2: GTSNPN, SVGIG (reference sequence). This CDR3 is 14 amino acids long. J gave up 3 bases and V 2 bases, and 4 bases lay outside the gene matches. DNA of the CDR3: TGTGCCTGGAGTTCGGGGACAGGGGTCTACGAGCAGTACTTC. It specifies CAWSSGTGVYEQYF.